This T cell receptor (beta chain) was captured by sequencing in a study of blood T cell repertoires in COVID-19. Study-level information: The United States, Italy and Spain supplied acute and convalescent COVID-19 samples. In each case, the material was cDNA or gDNA derived from T cells, B-cell-depleted T cells, or PBMCs.

The CDR3 spans 14 residues. Unmatched junction bases numbered 3, after V lost 4 bases and J lost 1 base. Authors' data handling: Amplifying reference gene primers gave estimates of nucleated cell counts. Only in-frame clones appear in the TCRdb table, and some are missing; sequencing was by immunoSEQ multiplex PCR. V and J calls and clone size follow that table, whereas D and trimming were derived from the DNA. The repertoire includes about 250,000 clones, roughly 80% of them detected once, and about 4.2% sits in the top ten. This TCR came from a man aged 50-59 years with active or convalescent COVID-19. The sample taken for sequencing was peripheral blood. The rearrangement uses TRBV23-1 and TRBJ1-1, with 7 bases identical to TRBD1. TRBV23-1 is an open reading frame whose function is uncertain. CDR3 sequence (DNA): TGCGCCAGCAGTCCCGGGACAGAGAACACTGAAGCTTTCTTT. This sequence encodes CASSPGTENTEAFF.